Listed here is a single T cell receptor (beta chain). Authors' data handling: Reference gene primer amplification yielded estimated nucleated cell counts. TCRdb's table, derived via immunoSEQ multiplex PCR, lists solely in-frame clones and lacks some. The DNA was the basis for D and trimming; V, J and clone size are from that table. The sample carries roughly 360,000 clones, 83% recorded once. Cohorts were assigned according to the clinical history that participants reported. The sample comes from a study of blood T cell repertoires in COVID-19. The sequencing input was PBMCs or T cells enriched from blood (not recorded which). The TCR was taken from a woman between 45 and 60 years old who had recovered from COVID-19.

CDR3 sequence (DNA): TGTGCCAGCAGTTATTTTCCTCCCCCCAATGAGCAGTTCTTC. It codes for CASSYFPPPNEQFF. V and J are TRBV6-2 or TRBV6-3 and TRBJ2-1, with D uncertain. Germline lookup yields CDR1 MNHEY and CDR2 SVGEGT. The CDR3 runs to 14 residues. The ends were cut back, 3 bases at V and 6 bases at J, with 12 bases in the middle.